The T cell receptor beta chain under discussion was sequenced for a study of CD8+ T cells in alopecia areata. Study context: Scoring of treated patients' severity used the percentage of affected scalp area.

The CDR3 loop spans 13 amino acids. Germline CDR1 is SQVTM and CDR2 is ANQGSEA. The V end was cut by 4 bases, the J end by 0 bases, with 6 bases between. In each case, RNA was isolated and then reverse transcribed into cDNA as the sequencing template. Sequenced by immunoSEQ multiplex PCR; TCRdb stores in-frame clones only, minus some. The sample has roughly 180,000 clones; 40% to 65% are singletons. The treatment: oral pan-JAK inhibitor, 5-10 mg twice daily. Isolation of CD4+ and CD8+ T cells from PBMCs was achieved by sorting. V and J are TRBV29-1 and TRBJ2-2; D not certain. Specimen: CD8+ T cells sorted from blood, collected at week 52, from a patient treated with tofacitinib. This TCR was sampled from a human donor with alopecia areata. The CDR3 DNA is TGCAGCGTTGGGGCACCGAACACCGGGGAGCTGTTTTTT. Protein sequence: CSVGAPNTGELFF.